This TCR beta chain was identified during a study of human T cells and chemical hapten exposure. As for time point: healthy volunteer bleed at 6 weeks. Total RNA came from unfractionated whole blood. This CDR3 is built from 16 residues. Germline V gene lookup returns CDR1 SGHAT and CDR2 FQNNGV. V shed 5 bases and J shed 2 bases, with 16 bases lying between them. TCRdb fed the RACE reads into MiXCR, producing one record per CDR3 protein. This table has approximately 79,000 distinct CDR3 sequences, roughly 8.7% appearing once. Specimen: whole blood. The chain has TRBV11-2 and TRBJ2-1, with D possibly being TRBD2 (5 bases). The source of this sequence is a male donor in good health. Some clones in this sample may be carry-over from other donors' samples. The CDR3 nucleotides read TGTGCCAGCAGCCCACCCCGGGGAATCGCCTACAATGAGCAGTTCTTC. Protein: CASSPPRGIAYNEQFF.